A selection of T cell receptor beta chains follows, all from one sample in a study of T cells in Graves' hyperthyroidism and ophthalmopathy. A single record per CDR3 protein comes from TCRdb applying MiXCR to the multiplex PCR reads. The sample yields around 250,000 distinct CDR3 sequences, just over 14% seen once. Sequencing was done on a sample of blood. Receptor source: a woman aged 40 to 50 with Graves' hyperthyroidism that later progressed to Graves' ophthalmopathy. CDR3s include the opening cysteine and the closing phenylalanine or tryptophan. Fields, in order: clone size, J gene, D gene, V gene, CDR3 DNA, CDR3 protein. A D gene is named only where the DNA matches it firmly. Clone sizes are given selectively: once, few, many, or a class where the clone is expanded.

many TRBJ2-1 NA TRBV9 TGTGCCAGCAGCGTAGAGGGGGTCAGCTACAATGAGCAGTTCTTC CASSVEGVSYNEQFF
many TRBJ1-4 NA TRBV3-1 TGTGCCAGCAGCCAAGATCCGGCAAGTTATGAAAAACTGTTTTTT CASSQDPASYEKLFF
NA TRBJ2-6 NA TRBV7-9 TGTGCCAGCAGCTTAGGGAGGGTGAACGGGGCCAACGTCCTGACTTTC CASSLGRVNGANVLTF
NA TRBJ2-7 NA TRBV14 TGTGCCAGCAGCCAAGGCGCCAAACGTCTCATCTACGAGCAGTACTTC CASSQGAKRLIYEQYF
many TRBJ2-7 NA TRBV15 TGTGCCACCAGCAGAGATCCCTCAGGATGGGGCTCGTGGGAGCAGTACTTC CATSRDPSGWGSWEQYF
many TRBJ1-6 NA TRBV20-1 TGCAGTGCTAGAGCAGGGAATTCACCCCTCCACTTT CSARAGNSPLHF
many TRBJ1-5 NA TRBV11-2 TGTGCCAGCAGCCTGACAGATAGCAATCAGCCCCAGCATTTT CASSLTDSNQPQHF
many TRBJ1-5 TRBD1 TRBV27 TGTGCCAGCAGTACACGACAGGGGGGGGGCAATCAGCCCCAGCATTTT CASSTRQGGGNQPQHF
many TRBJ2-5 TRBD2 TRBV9 TGTGCCAGCAGCGTAGCGTCGGGACTAGCTAGTGAGACCCAGTACTTC CASSVASGLASETQYF
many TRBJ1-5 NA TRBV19 TGTGCCAGTAGTATCGGGACGGTTGATCAGCCCCAGCATTTT CASSIGTVDQPQHF
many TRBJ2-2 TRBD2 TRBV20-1 TGCAGTGCTAGAGCTAGCGGAGCTGGCACCGGGGAGCTGTTTTTT CSARASGAGTGELFF
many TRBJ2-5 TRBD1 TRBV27 TGTGCCAGCAGTTTTCGGGACAGACAAGAGACCCAGTACTTC CASSFRDRQETQYF
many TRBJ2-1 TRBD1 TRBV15 TGTGCCACCAGCAGCGGGGGGACAGGGGGCAATGAGCAGTTCTTC CATSSGGTGGNEQFF
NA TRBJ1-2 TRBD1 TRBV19 TGTGCCAGTAGTGCTACCCTAGGACAGGGGGAATATGGCTACACCTTC CASSATLGQGEYGYTF
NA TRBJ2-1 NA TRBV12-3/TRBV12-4 TGTGCCAGCAGACCTCGTAGTACCTACAATGAGCAGTTCTTC CASRPRSTYNEQFF
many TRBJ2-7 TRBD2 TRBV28 TGTGCCACACATTCAGGGACTATCTACGAGCAGTACTTC CATHSGTIYEQYF
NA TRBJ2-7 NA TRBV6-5 TGTGCCAGCAGTTACATAGGCCGAACCGAAACCTACGAGCAGTACTTC CASSYIGRTETYEQYF
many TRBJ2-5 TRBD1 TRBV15 TGTGCCACCAGCAGGGGAAGACAGGGGGGAGAGACCCAGTACTTC CATSRGRQGGETQYF
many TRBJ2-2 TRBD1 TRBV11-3 TGTGCCAGCAGAAGGACAGGGGAGGGGCGGCCAAACACCGGGGAGCTGTCTTTT CASRRTGEGRPNTGELSF
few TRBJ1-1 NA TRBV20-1 TGCAGTGCCGGGGCGCAGGGGAACACTGAAGCTTTCTTT CSAGAQGNTEAFF
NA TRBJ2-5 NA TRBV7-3 TGTGCCAGCAGCCCCGCTTGGGGGCCTCCAGAGACCCAGTACTTC CASSPAWGPPETQYF
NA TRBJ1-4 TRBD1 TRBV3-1 TGTGCCAGCAGCCCTTACAGGGGCCCCTGGGATGAAAAACTGTTTTTT CASSPYRGPWDEKLFF
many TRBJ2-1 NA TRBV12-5 TGTGCTAGTGGTTTGGGGGATGAGCAGTTCTTC CASGLGDEQFF
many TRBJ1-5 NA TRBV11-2 TGTGCCAGCAGCCGCTCATGGGACGTCAATCAGCCCCAGCATTTT CASSRSWDVNQPQHF
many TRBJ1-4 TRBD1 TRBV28 TGTGCCAGCAGTTCCCCGTGGACAGGAACCACTGAAAAACTGTTTTTT CASSSPWTGTTEKLFF
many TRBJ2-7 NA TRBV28 TGTGCCAGCAGAGGACGGGACTCCTACGAGCAGTACTTC CASRGRDSYEQYF
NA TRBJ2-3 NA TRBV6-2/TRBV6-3 TGTGCCAGCAGCCCCGTGATAAGGGCAGATACGCAGTATTTT CASSPVIRADTQYF
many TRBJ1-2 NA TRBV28 TGTGCCAGCAGTTTATGGGCAGCCACTCGGCATGGCTACACCTTC CASSLWAATRHGYTF
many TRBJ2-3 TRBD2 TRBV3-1 TGTGCCAGCAGCCCACCGGGAGGGACAGATACGCAGTATTTT CASSPPGGTDTQYF
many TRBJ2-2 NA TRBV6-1 TGTGCCAGCAGTACAGACAGGGAGGTTGCGAACACCGGGGAGCTGTTTTTT CASSTDREVANTGELFF
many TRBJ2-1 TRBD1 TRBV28 TGTGCCAGCAGTTTCCGGACAGGGGGCTACAATGAGCAGTTCTTC CASSFRTGGYNEQFF
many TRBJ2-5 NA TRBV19 TGTGCCAGTAGTACCCACTACCAAGAGACCCAGTACTTC CASSTHYQETQYF
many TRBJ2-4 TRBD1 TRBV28 TGTGCCAGCAGTTTCCCAACCGGGACAGGAGTTCTCATTCAGTACTTC CASSFPTGTGVLIQYF
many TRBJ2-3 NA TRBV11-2 TGTGCCAGCAGCTCCTCCCCAACAGATACGCAGTATTTT CASSSSPTDTQYF
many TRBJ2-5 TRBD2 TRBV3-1 TGTGCCAGCAGCCCAGGGAGTAGCGGGAGAGAGACCCAGTACTTC CASSPGSSGRETQYF
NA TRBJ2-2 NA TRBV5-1 TGCGCCAGCAGTTCCAGAAACACCGGGGAGCTGTTTTTT CASSSRNTGELFF
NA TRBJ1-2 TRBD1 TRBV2 TGTGCCAGCATCCCCGACGGGACAGCTGGCTACACCTTC CASIPDGTAGYTF
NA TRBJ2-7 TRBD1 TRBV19 TGTGCCAGTAGGAAGGACAGGGGAAGCTCCTACGAGCAGTACTTC CASRKDRGSSYEQYF
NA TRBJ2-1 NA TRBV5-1 TGCGCCAGCAGCCCCCCGCGGGGTGAGCAGTTCTTC CASSPPRGEQFF
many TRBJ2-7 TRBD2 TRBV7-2 TGTGCCAGCAGCTTCCTTAGCGGGAGCTACGAGCAGTACTTC CASSFLSGSYEQYF
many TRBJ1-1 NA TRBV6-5 TGTGCCAGCAGTTACTTCGTCGCCTCGGTCACTGAAGCTTTCTTT CASSYFVASVTEAFF
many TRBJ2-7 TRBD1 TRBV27 TGTGCCAGCAGTTTATCCGGGACAGGGAACGAGCAGTACTTC CASSLSGTGNEQYF
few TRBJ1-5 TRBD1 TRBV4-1 TGCGCCAGCAGCCAAGGGGAGGGGGCTCAGCCCCAGCATTTT CASSQGEGAQPQHF
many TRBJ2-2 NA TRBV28 TGTGCCAGCAGATCCGGGTCCGAGGCCGGGGAGCTGTTTTTT CASRSGSEAGELFF
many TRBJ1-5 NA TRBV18 TGTGCCAGCTCACCAACTGCCGACATAATAGGCTATCAGCCCCAGCATTTT CASSPTADIIGYQPQHF
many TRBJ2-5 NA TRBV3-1 TGTGCCAGCAGCCAAGGAGGGGGTGGGGAGACCCAGTACTTC CASSQGGGGETQYF
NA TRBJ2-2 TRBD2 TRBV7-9 TGTGCCAGCAGCCCCCAGACTAGCGGACTGACCGGGGAGCTGTTTTTT CASSPQTSGLTGELFF
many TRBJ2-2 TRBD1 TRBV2 TGTGCCAGCAACCGCTGGGGATGGACAGGGAGAACCGGGGAGCTGTTTTTT CASNRWGWTGRTGELFF
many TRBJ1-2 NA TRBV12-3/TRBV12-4 TGTGCCAGCACTCTGACCCTAACGGGCTATGGCTACACCTTC CASTLTLTGYGYTF
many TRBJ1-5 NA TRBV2 TGTGCCAGCAGTGAAGTGTACAGGGAAGGTAATCAGCCCCAGCATTTT CASSEVYREGNQPQHF
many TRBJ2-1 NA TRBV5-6 TGTGCCAGCAGCGTAGGATCATGGGAATCCTACAATGAGCAGTTCTTC CASSVGSWESYNEQFF
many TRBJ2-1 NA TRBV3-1 TGTGCCAGCAGCCAAACGGACCGAGACTACAATGAGCAGTTCTTC CASSQTDRDYNEQFF
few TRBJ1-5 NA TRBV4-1 TGCGCCAGCAGCCGAACGGGACACGGTGATCAGCCCCAGCATTTT CASSRTGHGDQPQHF